This is a list of T cell receptor beta chains from one sample in a study of T cells in Graves' hyperthyroidism and ophthalmopathy. TCRdb itself ran the multiplex PCR reads through MiXCR, one entry per CDR3 protein. This repertoire shows roughly 710,000 distinct CDR3 sequences, 35% found once; its top ten account for roughly 30%. The sequenced material came from blood. All receptors derive from a woman aged 40 to 50 with Graves' hyperthyroidism. The CDR3 runs from the conserved cysteine through the conserved F or W. A D gene is named only where the DNA matches it firmly. A clone size is listed for some rows: how often the clone was seen (once, few, many), or a class if it is expanded.

>-|15|-|TRBJ1-2|TRBV25-1
TGTGCCAGCAGTGACGGCCGGGGGGGCGCAGATGGCTACACCTTC
CASSDGRGGADGYTF
>TRBD1|15|many|TRBJ1-4|TRBV10-3
TGTGCCTCCGGACAGGGGCCAACAACTAATGAAAAACTGTTTTTT
CASGQGPTTNEKLFF
>-|15|many|TRBJ2-7|TRBV7-6
TGTGCCAGCAGGGCTCAGGGCCAGGGGACCTACGAGCAGTACTTC
CASRAQGQGTYEQYF
>-|15|many|TRBJ1-5|TRBV19
TGTGCCAGTAGTATAGGGATTAATAGCAATCAGCCCCAGCATTTT
CASSIGINSNQPQHF
>-|16|-|TRBJ1-2|TRBV19
TGTGCCAGTAGTATAGATCTTCCTGCAACTAACTATGGCTACACCTTC
CASSIDLPATNYGYTF
>-|13|few|TRBJ1-4|TRBV3-1
TGTGCCAGCAGCCAGGGACCGGGGGAAAAACTGTTTTTT
CASSQGPGEKLFF
>-|13|-|TRBJ2-7|TRBV10-3
TGTGCCAGCGGACACAGGGGAGGTTACGAGCAGTACTTC
CASGHRGGYEQYF
>-|15|-|TRBJ2-1|TRBV29-1
TGCAGCGTTGAAGTGGCCGCACGAGCGAACAATGAGCAGTTCTTC
CSVEVAARANNEQFF
>TRBD1|14|-|TRBJ1-4|TRBV29-1
TGCAGCTTAGGGACAGGGGGCTTTGGTGAAAAACTGTTTTTT
CSLGTGGFGEKLFF
>-|15|many|TRBJ2-5|TRBV7-8
TGTGCCAGCAGCTTAGGCGCCCGAGCCCAAGAGACCCAGTACTTC
CASSLGARAQETQYF
>TRBD1|16|-|TRBJ1-2|TRBV7-9
TGTGCCAGCAGCTTAAGGGGACAGGGGGGTCACTATGGCTACACCTTC
CASSLRGQGGHYGYTF
>-|17|few|TRBJ2-2|TRBV19
TGTGCCAGTAGTATAGACACGGACGGATCGAACACCGGGGAGCTGTTTTTT
CASSIDTDGSNTGELFF
>-|13|-|TRBJ1-1|TRBV10-1
TGCGCCAACATGGGACCGATGAACACTGAAGCTTTCTTT
CANMGPMNTEAFF
>-|14|many|TRBJ1-6|TRBV7-9
TGTGCCAGCAGCTTAAGCGGGGATAATTCACCCCTCCACTTT
CASSLSGDNSPLHF
>TRBD2|15|many|TRBJ2-5|TRBV7-9
TGTGCCAGCAGCTTAGGCACGGGAGGGCCAGAGACCCAGTACTTC
CASSLGTGGPETQYF
>TRBD2|17|-|TRBJ2-7|TRBV11-1
TGTGCCAGCTCACCATCACTAGCGGGGGCCCGCAGCCAGGCGCAGTACTTC
CASSPSLAGARSQAQYF
>-|14|-|TRBJ2-7|TRBV5-1
TGCGCCAGCAGCTTGGGAATTGGGACCTACGAGCAGTACTTC
CASSLGIGTYEQYF
>-|15|many|TRBJ2-2|TRBV7-2
TGTGCCAGCAGCTTTTCCGGACCTAACACCGGGGAGCTGTTTTTT
CASSFSGPNTGELFF
>-|14|-|TRBJ2-2|TRBV7-9
TGTGCCAGCAGCCCGTCGGGAGAAGGCGGGGAGCTGTTTTTT
CASSPSGEGGELFF
>-|16|-|TRBJ2-7|TRBV29-1
TGCAGCGTATCAATTCCGGGGGGCCTGAGCTCCTACGAGCAGTACTTC
CSVSIPGGLSSYEQYF
>TRBD2|15|-|TRBJ2-3|TRBV29-1
TGCAGCGTTGAACGCCTAGCGGGGGAATCTGATACGCAGTATTTT
CSVERLAGESDTQYF
>-|14|few|TRBJ1-5|TRBV3-1
TGTGCCAGCAGCCAAGACGGACACAATCAGCCCCAGCATTTT
CASSQDGHNQPQHF
>-|13|many|TRBJ1-3|TRBV10-3
TGTGCCATAGAGTCGCCAGGATCGGACACCATATATTTT
CAIESPGSDTIYF
>-|18|few|TRBJ1-1|TRBV28
TGTGCCAGCGTCCCGCCCCACTACCGAGGGGCTGTCAACACTGAAGCTTTCTTT
CASVPPHYRGAVNTEAFF
>TRBD1|14|-|TRBJ2-5|TRBV12-3/TRBV12-4
TGTGCCAGCGGACCACAGGGGCAGACCTCGTCCCAGTACTTC
CASGPQGQTSSQYF
>TRBD1|15|many|TRBJ1-5|TRBV5-8
TGTGCCAGCATCCGTACCGGACAGGGCAATCAGCCCCAGCATTTT
CASIRTGQGNQPQHF
>-|16|many|TRBJ1-4|TRBV7-6
TGTGCCAGCAGCCTACTGGACGCCGCAACTAATGAAAAACTGTTTTTT
CASSLLDAATNEKLFF
>TRBD1|14|many|TRBJ1-5|TRBV7-9
TGTGCCAGCAGCCATCAGACAGGGCTTCAGCCCCAGCATTTT
CASSHQTGLQPQHF
>TRBD1|16|-|TRBJ1-2|TRBV20-1
TGCAGTGCTAGACCCCGGGACAGGGATATCAACTATGGCTACACCTTC
CSARPRDRDINYGYTF
>TRBD1|13|-|TRBJ1-4|TRBV19
TGTGCCAGCACCGGACAGGGTCCTGAAAAACTGTTTTTT
CASTGQGPEKLFF
>TRBD1|15|many|TRBJ1-2|TRBV7-8
TGTGCCAGCAGCTTAGCCGGGACAGTTGACTATGGCTACACCTTC
CASSLAGTVDYGYTF
>-|16|-|TRBJ2-7|TRBV20-1
TGCAGTGCCACACTAGACCGGGCGCCGGAGGGTGGGGAGCAGTACTTC
CSATLDRAPEGGEQYF
>TRBD2|16|-|TRBJ2-7|TRBV10-3
TGTGCCATCAGTGAGTCGTTTTCAGGGAGGGACTACGAGCAGTACTTC
CAISESFSGRDYEQYF
>TRBD2|15|-|TRBJ2-7|TRBV19
TGTGCCAGTAGGATAAGCGGGAGGGCCTCCTACGAGCAGTACTTC
CASRISGRASYEQYF
>TRBD2|16|many|TRBJ2-7|TRBV5-5
TGTGCCAGCAGCTGGCGGGGGTTAGCGGGGGACTACGAGCAGTACTTC
CASSWRGLAGDYEQYF
>-|15|-|TRBJ1-5|TRBV20-1
TGCAGTGCTAGAGATGCGGGGATTGGCAATCAGCCCCAGCATTTT
CSARDAGIGNQPQHF
>TRBD1|14|many|TRBJ1-1|TRBV10-3
TGTGCCATCAGTGAAACCGGGACAGTGACTGAAGCTTTCTTT
CAISETGTVTEAFF
>TRBD1|15|few|TRBJ2-7|TRBV5-1
TGTGCCAGCAGCTTATTGGGACAGGACTCCTACGAGCAGTACTTC
CASSLLGQDSYEQYF
>-|13|many|TRBJ2-7|TRBV5-6
TGTGCCAGCAGCTTGTATAATTCCTACGAGCAGTACTTC
CASSLYNSYEQYF
>-|10|-|TRBJ2-1|TRBV7-1
TGTGCCAGCAGTCAGGCTGAGCAGTTCTTC
CASSQAEQFF
>TRBD1|15|-|TRBJ1-6|TRBV7-2
TGTGCCAGCAGCTTACGGAACAGGGGGCATTCACCCCTCCACTTT
CASSLRNRGHSPLHF
>TRBD1|14|few|TRBJ2-7|TRBV6-5
TGTGCCAGCAGCCGGACAGGGAAAGTGAACGAGCAGTACTTC
CASSRTGKVNEQYF
>-|13|many|TRBJ2-2|TRBV11-3
TGTGCCATAACCGGGGTCAGCAGCGGGGAGCTGTTTTTT
CAITGVSSGELFF
>-|13|-|TRBJ2-7|TRBV2
TGTGCCAGCAGTGAAGCAACACAGGGCGAGCAGTACTTC
CASSEATQGEQYF
>-|12|-|TRBJ2-6|TRBV10-3
TGTGCCATCAAGACGCCCGCGGACACTGAAGCTTTC
CAIKTPADTEAF
>-|14|-|TRBJ1-5|TRBV6-1
TGTGCCAGCAGTGACCTGGACAACGGTCAGCCCCAGCATTTT
CASSDLDNGQPQHF
>TRBD1|13|few|TRBJ1-1|TRBV5-1
TGCGCCAGCAGCTTACAGGGGTTGAAGGAAGCTTTCTTT
CASSLQGLKEAFF
>-|13|few|TRBJ1-5|TRBV27
TGTGCCAGCAGTTTTATGAGCAATCAGCCCCAGCATTTT
CASSFMSNQPQHF
>-|16|few|TRBJ1-6|TRBV20-1
TGCAGTGCTATGGGTTCGGGGAGCTCCTATAATTCACCCCTCCACTTT
CSAMGSGSSYNSPLHF
>TRBD1|13|many|TRBJ1-2|TRBV2
TGTGCCAGCAGTGTCTCCCGGGACAGTGGCTACACCTTC
CASSVSRDSGYTF
>-|13|-|TRBJ1-2|TRBV27
TGTGCCAGCAGCCCTCGCCAGACCTATGGCTACACCTTC
CASSPRQTYGYTF
>-|13|few|TRBJ2-7|TRBV4-1
TGCGCCAGCAGCCCGCAGCAGTCCTACGAGCAGTACTTC
CASSPQQSYEQYF
>-|14|many|TRBJ1-1|TRBV7-9
TGTGCCAGCAGCCCCACAGGGAGGGACACTGAAGCTTTCTTT
CASSPTGRDTEAFF
>-|13|many|TRBJ1-1|TRBV2
TGTGCCAGCAGTGGGAACATGAACACTGAAGCTTTCTTT
CASSGNMNTEAFF